The subject of this entry is one T cell receptor (beta chain). Its antigen is unidentified. V dropped 2 bases and J dropped 2 bases, with 6 bases sitting between them. The germline V gene encodes CDR1 SNHLY and CDR2 FYNNEI. The CDR3 extends over 13 amino acids. It was RNA transcripts that yielded the amplified TCR beta CDR3 regions. In the first-round RT-PCR of the TCR CDR3, the HTBI primer set was used. A single record per CDR3 protein comes from TCRdb applying MiXCR to the multiplex PCR reads. The table records 300,000 or so distinct CDR3 sequences, roughly 15% of them present only once. The data derive from a study of T cells in Graves' hyperthyroidism and ophthalmopathy. General observations from the study: Most thyroid clonotypes expanded above 0.001 appeared in blood too.

Patients aged 18 to 65 had newly diagnosed hyperthyroidism that had lasted under 2 months. The source of this sequence is a man aged 25 to 40 with Graves' hyperthyroidism. Sequenced input: blood. The chain uses TRBV2 and TRBJ1-2; D is unclear. The chain's CDR3 is CASSEHKNYGYTF. The CDR3 coding sequence is TGTGCCAGCAGTGAACATAAGAACTATGGCTACACCTTC.